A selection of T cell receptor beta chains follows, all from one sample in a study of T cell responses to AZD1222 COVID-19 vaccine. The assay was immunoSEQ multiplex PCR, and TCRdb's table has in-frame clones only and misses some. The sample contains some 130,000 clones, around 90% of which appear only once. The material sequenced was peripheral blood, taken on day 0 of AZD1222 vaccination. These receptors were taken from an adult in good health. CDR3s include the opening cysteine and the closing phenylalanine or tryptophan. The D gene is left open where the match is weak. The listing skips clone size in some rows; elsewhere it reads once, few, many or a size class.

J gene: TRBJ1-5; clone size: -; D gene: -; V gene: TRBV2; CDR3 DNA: TGTGCCAGCAGTGAACGTAACAGGGTCTCCCATCAGCCCCAGCATTTT; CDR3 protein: CASSERNRVSHQPQHF
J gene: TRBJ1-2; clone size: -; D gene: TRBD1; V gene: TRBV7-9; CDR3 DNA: TGTGCCAGCAAGGCCAGGACAGGGGCAGGAGGCTACACCTTC; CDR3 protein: CASKARTGAGGYTF
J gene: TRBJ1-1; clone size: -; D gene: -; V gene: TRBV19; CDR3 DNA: TGTGCCACCCTCGGGGGGGTAGGGAGCACTGAAGCTTTCTTT; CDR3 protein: CATLGGVGSTEAFF
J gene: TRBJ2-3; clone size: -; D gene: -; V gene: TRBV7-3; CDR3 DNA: TGTGCCAGCAGCTTAAGTACTAGAACTAGCACAGATACGCAGTATTTT; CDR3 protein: CASSLSTRTSTDTQYF
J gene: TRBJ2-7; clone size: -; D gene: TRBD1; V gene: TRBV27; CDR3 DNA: TGTGCCAGCAGTTCGACCACTTCCGGGACAGCCTTCTACGAGCAGTACTTC; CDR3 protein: CASSSTTSGTAFYEQYF
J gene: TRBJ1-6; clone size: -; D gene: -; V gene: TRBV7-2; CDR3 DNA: TGTGCCAGCAGCCAGATTACAGGTTCACCCCTCCACTTT; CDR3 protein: CASSQITGSPLHF
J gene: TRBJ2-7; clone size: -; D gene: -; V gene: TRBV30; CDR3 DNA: TGTGCCTGGGGGGACACTTACGAGCAGTACTTC; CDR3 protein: CAWGDTYEQYF
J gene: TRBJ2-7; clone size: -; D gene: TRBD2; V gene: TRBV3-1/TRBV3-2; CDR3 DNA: TGTGCCAGCAGCCCCGCCGGGACTAGCGGGAGGGTCTCCTACGAGCAGTACTTC; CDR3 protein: CASSPAGTSGRVSYEQYF
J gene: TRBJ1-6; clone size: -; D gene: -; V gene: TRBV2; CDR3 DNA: TGTGCCAGCAGTGAATCGGGCCCTCTCCACTTT; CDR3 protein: CASSESGPLHF
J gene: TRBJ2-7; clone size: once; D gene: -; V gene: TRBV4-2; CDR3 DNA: TGTGCCAGCAGCTCGGATGGGGGAGACGAGCAGTACTTC; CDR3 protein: CASSSDGGDEQYF
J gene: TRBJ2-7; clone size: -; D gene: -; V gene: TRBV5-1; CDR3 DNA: TGCGCCAGCAGCCCGACGGCCGGGGTCCCCTACGAGCAGTACTTC; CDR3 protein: CASSPTAGVPYEQYF
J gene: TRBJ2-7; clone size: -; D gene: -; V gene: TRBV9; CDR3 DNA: TGTGCCAGCAGCGTAGGGGACGGCGCCTACGAGCAGTACTTC; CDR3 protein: CASSVGDGAYEQYF
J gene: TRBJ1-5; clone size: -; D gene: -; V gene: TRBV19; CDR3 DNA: TGTGCCAGTAGTATATGGGGAGTTCAGCCCCAGCATTTT; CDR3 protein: CASSIWGVQPQHF
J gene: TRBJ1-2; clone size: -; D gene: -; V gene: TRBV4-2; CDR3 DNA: TGTGCCAGCAGCCGCAGGGTTAACTATGGCTACACCTTC; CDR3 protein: CASSRRVNYGYTF
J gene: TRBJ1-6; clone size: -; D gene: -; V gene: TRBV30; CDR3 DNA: TGTGCCTGGGTAGATACAGGGAAGAGTTCACCCCTCCACTTT; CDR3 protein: CAWVDTGKSSPLHF
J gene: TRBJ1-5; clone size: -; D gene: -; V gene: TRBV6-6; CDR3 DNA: TGTGCCAGCAGTTATACCGGGACTAGCAATCAGCCCCAGCATTTT; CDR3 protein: CASSYTGTSNQPQHF
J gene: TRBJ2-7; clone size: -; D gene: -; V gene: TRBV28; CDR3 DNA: TGTGCCAGCAGTATTCAGGGCGGGACCGAGCAGTACTTC; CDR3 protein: CASSIQGGTEQYF
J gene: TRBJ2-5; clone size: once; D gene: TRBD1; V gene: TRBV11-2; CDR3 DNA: TGTGCCAGCAGCTTTCGTCCCGGGACAGGGCCTAAGGGAGAGACCCAGTACTTC; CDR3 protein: CASSFRPGTGPKGETQYF
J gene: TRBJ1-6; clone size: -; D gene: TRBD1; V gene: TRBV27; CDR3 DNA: TGTGCCAGCAGCCTGAGGACAGGGGGAGGATCACCCCTCCACTTT; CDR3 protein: CASSLRTGGGSPLHF
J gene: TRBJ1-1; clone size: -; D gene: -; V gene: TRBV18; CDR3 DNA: TGTGCCAGCTCATATGACACTGAAGCTTTCTTT; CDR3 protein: CASSYDTEAFF
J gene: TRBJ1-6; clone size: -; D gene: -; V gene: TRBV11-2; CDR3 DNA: TGTGCCAGCAGCTTAGTGGGGGGGAATTCACCCCTCCACTTT; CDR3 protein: CASSLVGGNSPLHF
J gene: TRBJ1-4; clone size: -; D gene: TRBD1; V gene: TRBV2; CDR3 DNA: TGTGCCGTTCGTCGGGACAGTAATGAAAAACTGTTTTTT; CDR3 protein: CAVRRDSNEKLFF
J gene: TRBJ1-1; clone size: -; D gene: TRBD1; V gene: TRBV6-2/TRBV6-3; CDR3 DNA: TGTGCCAGCAGTTACGTCTTTGGACAGGGTAACACTGAAGCTTTCTTT; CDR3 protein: CASSYVFGQGNTEAFF
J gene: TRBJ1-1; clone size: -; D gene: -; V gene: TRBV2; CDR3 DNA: TGTGCCGGAGACAGTCCGAACACTGAAGCTTTCTTT; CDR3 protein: CAGDSPNTEAFF
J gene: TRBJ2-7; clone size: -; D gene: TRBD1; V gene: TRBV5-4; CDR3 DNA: TGTGCCAGCAGCGGTAGGACAGGGAGTCTCGAGCAGTACTTC; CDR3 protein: CASSGRTGSLEQYF
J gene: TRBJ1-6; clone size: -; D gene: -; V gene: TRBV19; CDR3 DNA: TGTGCCAGTAAGCGACAGGCAGGCTCACCCCTCCACTTT; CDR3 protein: CASKRQAGSPLHF
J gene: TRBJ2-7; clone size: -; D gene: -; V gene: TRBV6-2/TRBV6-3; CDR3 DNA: TGTGCCAGCAGTTACCCGACCGGGCGCTCCTACGAGCAGTACTTC; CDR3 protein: CASSYPTGRSYEQYF
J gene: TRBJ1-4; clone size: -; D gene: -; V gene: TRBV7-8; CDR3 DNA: TGTGCCAGCAGCCTCTGGCTTAATGAAAAACTGTTTTTT; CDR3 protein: CASSLWLNEKLFF
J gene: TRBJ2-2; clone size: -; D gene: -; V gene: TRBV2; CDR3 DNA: TGTGCCAGCAGTGCACAGTGGTCCGGGGAGCTGTTTTTT; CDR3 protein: CASSAQWSGELFF
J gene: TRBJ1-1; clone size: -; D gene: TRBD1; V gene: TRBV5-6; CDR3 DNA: TGTGCCAGCAGCTCCGGAACAGGGGTGGCTTTCTTT; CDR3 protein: CASSSGTGVAFF
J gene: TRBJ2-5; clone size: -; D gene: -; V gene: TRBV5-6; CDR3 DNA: TGTGCCAGCAGCGAAAGACTAGAAGTAGAGACCCAGTACTTC; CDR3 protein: CASSERLEVETQYF
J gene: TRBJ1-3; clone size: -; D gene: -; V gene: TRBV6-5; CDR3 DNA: TGTGCCAGCGAAGCACAGGGCCTCTCTGGAAACACCATATATTTT; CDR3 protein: CASEAQGLSGNTIYF
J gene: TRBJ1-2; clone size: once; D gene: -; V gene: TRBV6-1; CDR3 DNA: TGTGCCAGCAGTGAAGCTGACAATGACTACTATGGCTACACCTTC; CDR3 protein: CASSEADNDYYGYTF
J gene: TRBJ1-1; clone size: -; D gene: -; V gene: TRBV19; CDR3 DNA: TGTGCCAGTAGTATAGATAAGGGAAACACTGAAGCTTTCTTT; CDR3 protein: CASSIDKGNTEAFF
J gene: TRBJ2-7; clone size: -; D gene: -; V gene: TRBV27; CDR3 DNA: TGTGCCAGCAGTTTTGGGGGGGCTGGGGGGGAGCAGCACTTC; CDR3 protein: CASSFGGAGGEQHF
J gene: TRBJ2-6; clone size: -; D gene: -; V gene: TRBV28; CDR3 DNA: TGTGCCAGCAGTTTTGGGGGGCCTGGGGCCAACGTCCTGACTTTC; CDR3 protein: CASSFGGPGANVLTF
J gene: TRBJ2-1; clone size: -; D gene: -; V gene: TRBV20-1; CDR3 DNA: TGCAGTGCTAGAGTCGGGGCCGAGCAGTTCTTC; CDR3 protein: CSARVGAEQFF
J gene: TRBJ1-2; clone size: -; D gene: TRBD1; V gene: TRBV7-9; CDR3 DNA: TGTGCCAGCATGAGGACGACAGGGGGGTCCTATGGCTACACCTTC; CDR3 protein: CASMRTTGGSYGYTF
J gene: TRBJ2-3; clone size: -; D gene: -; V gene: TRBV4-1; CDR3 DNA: TGCGCCAGCAGCCACCTCACAGATACGCAGTATTTT; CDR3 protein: CASSHLTDTQYF
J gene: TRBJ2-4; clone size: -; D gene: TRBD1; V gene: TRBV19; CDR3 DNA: TGTGCCAGTAGTACTACCGGGACAGCAAACATTCAGTACTTC; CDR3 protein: CASSTTGTANIQYF
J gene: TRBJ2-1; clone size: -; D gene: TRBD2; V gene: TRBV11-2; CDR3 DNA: TGTGCCAGCAGCTTAAAGAGGGCTAGCGCGGGAGAAACCGATGAGCAGTTCTTC; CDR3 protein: CASSLKRASAGETDEQFF
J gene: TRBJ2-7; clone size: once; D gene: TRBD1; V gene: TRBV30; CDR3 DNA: TGTGCCTGGAGTGTACATAGGACAGGGGGCTCCTACGAGCAGTACTTC; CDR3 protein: CAWSVHRTGGSYEQYF
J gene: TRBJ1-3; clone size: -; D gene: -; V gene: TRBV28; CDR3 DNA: TGTGCCAGCAGTTTCCCAGCTACAGGGGGAAACACCATATATTTT; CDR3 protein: CASSFPATGGNTIYF
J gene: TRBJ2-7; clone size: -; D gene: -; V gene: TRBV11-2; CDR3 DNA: TGTGCCAGCAGCTCCCACTTATCCTACGAGCAGTACTTC; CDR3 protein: CASSSHLSYEQYF
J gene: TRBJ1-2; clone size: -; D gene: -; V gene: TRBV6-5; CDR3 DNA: TGTGCCAGCAGTTACTCGAATCCGGGTACGAGAGGCTACACCTTC; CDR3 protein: CASSYSNPGTRGYTF
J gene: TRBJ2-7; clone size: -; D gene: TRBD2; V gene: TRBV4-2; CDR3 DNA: TGTGCCAGCAGCCAAGACCTAGCGGCTACCTACGAGCAGTACTTC; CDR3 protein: CASSQDLAATYEQYF
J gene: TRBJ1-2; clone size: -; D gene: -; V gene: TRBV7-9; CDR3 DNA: TGTGCCAGCAGCTTAGCAGGGGTCTCCTATGGCTACACCTTC; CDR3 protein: CASSLAGVSYGYTF
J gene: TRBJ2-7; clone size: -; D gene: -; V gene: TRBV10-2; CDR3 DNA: TGCGCCAGCAGTGTAGCTAGCGCCAACTACGAGCAGTACTTC; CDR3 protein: CASSVASANYEQYF
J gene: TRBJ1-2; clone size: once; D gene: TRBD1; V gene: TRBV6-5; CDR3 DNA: TGTGCCAGCAGTTACCAGGGGGAGGGTGGCTACACCTTC; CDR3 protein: CASSYQGEGGYTF
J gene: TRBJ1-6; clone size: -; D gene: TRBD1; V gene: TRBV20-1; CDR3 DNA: TGCAGTGCTAGTGGACAGGGTCGGAATTCACCCCTCCACTTT; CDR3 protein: CSASGQGRNSPLHF
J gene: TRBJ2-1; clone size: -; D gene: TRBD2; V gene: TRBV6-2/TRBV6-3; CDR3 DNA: TGTGCCAGCAGTTCGGGACTAGCGGGAACGAAGACCTACAATGAGCAGTTCTTC; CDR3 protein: CASSSGLAGTKTYNEQFF
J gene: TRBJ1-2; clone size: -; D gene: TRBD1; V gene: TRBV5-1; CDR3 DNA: TGCGCCAGCAGCTTGGGGACAGGGACGAACTATGGCTACACCTTC; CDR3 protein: CASSLGTGTNYGYTF
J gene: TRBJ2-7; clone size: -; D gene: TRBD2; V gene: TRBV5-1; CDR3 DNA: TGCGCCAGCAGCTTGGGGAGCGGGAGGGGAATTTCCTACGAGCAGTACTTC; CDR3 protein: CASSLGSGRGISYEQYF
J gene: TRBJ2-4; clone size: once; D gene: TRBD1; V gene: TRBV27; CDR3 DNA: TGTGCCAGCAGTTCGACGTGGACAGGCATTCAGTACTTC; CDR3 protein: CASSSTWTGIQYF
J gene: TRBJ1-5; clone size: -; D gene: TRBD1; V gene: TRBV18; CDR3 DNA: TGTGCCAGCTCACCACCGGGGACAGGGTATCAGCCCCAGCATTTT; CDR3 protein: CASSPPGTGYQPQHF